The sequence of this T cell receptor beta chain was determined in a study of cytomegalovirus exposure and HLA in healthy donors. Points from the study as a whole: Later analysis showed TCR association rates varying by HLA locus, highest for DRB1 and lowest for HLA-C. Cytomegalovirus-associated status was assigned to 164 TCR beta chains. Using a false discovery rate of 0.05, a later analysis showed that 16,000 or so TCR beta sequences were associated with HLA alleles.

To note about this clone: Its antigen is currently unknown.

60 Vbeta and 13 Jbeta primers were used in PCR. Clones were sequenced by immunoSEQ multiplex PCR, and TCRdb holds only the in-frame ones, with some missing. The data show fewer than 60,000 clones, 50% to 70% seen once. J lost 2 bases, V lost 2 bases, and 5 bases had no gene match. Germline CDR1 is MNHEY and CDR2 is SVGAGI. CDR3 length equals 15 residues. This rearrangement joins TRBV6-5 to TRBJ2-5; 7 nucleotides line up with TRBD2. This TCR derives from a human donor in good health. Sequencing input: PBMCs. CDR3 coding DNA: TGTGCCAGCAGTTACGCACTAGCGAGACAAGAGACCCAGTACTTC. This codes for CASSYALARQETQYF.